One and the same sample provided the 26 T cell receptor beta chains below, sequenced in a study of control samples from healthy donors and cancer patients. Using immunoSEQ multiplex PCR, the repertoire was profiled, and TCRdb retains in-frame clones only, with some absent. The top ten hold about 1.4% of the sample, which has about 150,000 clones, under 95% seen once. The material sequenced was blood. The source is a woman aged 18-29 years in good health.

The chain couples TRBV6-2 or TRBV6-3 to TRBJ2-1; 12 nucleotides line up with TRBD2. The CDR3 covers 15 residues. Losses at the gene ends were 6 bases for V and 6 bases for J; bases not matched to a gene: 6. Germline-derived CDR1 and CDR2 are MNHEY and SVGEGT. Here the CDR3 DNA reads TGTGCCAGCAGCCTGACTAGCGGGGGTACCAATGAGCAGTTCTTC. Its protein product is CASSLTSGGTNEQFF.

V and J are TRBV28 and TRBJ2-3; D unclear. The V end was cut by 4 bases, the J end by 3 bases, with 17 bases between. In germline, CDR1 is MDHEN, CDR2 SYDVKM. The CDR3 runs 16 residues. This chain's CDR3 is CASSSTDGSLTDTQYF. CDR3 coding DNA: TGTGCCAGCAGTTCAACGGACGGAAGCCTGACAGATACGCAGTATTTT.

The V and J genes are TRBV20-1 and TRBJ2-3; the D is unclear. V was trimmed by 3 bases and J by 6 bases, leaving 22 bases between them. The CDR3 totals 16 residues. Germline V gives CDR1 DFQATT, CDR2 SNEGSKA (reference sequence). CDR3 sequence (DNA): TGCAGTGCTAGTTCGCACTTAAAGAGGAAGTTGGATACGCAGTATTTT. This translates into CSASSHLKRKLDTQYF.

CDR3 sequence reads: CASSLRGYEQYF. For the CDR3, the DNA is TGTGCCAGCAGTTTACGAGGTTACGAGCAGTACTTC. The rearrangement uses TRBV12-3 or TRBV12-4 and TRBJ2-7, with D unresolved. The V end was cut by 2 bases, the J end by 4 bases, with 6 bases between. This CDR3 contains 12 residues.

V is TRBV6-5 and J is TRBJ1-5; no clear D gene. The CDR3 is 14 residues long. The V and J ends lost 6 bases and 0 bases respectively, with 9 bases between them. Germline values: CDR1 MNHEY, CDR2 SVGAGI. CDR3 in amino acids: CASRGFVSNQPQHF. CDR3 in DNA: TGTGCCAGCAGGGGGTTCGTTAGCAATCAGCCCCAGCATTTT.

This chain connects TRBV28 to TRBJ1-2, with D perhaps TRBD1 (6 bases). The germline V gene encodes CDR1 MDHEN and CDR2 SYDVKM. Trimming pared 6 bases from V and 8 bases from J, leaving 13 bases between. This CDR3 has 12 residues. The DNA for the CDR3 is TGTGCCAGCAGAACACAGGGCGGAGGCTACACCTTC. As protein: CASRTQGGGYTF.

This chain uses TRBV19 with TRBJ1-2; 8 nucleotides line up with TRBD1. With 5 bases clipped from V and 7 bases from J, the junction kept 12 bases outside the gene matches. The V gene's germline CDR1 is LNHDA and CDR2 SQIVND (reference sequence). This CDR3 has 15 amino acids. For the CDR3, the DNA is TGTGCCAGTAGTTCCCACGGACAGGGATCGTTTGGCTACACCTTC. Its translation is CASSSHGQGSFGYTF.

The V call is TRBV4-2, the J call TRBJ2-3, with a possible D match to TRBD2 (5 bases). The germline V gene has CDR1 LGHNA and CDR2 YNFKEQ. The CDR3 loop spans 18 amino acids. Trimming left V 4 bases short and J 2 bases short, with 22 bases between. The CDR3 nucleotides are TGTGCCAGCAGCCTGTACACGCAATCCAGCGGCCCCACAGATACGCAGTATTTT. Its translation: CASSLYTQSSGPTDTQYF.

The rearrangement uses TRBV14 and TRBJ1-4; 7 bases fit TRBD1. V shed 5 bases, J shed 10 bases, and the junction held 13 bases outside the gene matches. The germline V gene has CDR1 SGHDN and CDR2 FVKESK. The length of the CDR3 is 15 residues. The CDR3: CASSRDSRQGGKLFF. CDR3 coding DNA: TGTGCCAGCAGCAGGGACTCTAGACAGGGAGGAAAACTGTTTTTT.

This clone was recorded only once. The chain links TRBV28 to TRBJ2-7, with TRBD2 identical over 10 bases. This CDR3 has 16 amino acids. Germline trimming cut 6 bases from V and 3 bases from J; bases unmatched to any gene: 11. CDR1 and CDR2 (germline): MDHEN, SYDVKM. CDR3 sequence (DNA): TGTGCCAGCAGCCCTGCGAGTAGCGGGAGGTTCTACGAGCAGTACTTC. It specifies CASSPASSGRFYEQYF.

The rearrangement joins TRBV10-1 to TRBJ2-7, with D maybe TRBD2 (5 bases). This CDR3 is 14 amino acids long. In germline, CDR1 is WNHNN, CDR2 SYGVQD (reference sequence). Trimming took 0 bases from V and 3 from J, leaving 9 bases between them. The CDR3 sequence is CASSESSGLYEQYF. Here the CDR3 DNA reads TGCGCCAGCAGTGAGTCGAGCGGACTCTACGAGCAGTACTTC.

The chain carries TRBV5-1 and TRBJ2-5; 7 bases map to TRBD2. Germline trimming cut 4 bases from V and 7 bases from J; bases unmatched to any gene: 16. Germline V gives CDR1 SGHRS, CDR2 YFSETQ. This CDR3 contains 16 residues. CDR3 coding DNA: TGCGCCAGCAGCCCCATATCCCTAACTAGCGCCCCGACCCAGTACTTC. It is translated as CASSPISLTSAPTQYF.

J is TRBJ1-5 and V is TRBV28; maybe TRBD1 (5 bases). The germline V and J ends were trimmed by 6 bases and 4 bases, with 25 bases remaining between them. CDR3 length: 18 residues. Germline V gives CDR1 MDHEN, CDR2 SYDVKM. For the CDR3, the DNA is TGTGCCAGCAGAACCCCGTCCGGGCAGGGACTCCGTAATCAGCCCCAGCATTTT. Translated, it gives CASRTPSGQGLRNQPQHF.

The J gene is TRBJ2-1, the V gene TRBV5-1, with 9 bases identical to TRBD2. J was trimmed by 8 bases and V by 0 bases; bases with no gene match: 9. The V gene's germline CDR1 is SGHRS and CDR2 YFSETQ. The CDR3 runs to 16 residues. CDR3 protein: CASSLAEAGGTDEQFF. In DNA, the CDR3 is TGCGCCAGCAGCTTGGCCGAAGCGGGGGGTACAGATGAGCAGTTCTTC. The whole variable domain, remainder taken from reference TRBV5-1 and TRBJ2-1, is KAGVTQTPRYLIKTRGQQVTLSCSPISGHRSVSWYQQTPGQGLQFLFEYFSETQRNKGNFPGRFSGRQFSNSRSEMNVSTLELGDSALYLCASSLAEAGGTDEQFFGPGTRLTVL.

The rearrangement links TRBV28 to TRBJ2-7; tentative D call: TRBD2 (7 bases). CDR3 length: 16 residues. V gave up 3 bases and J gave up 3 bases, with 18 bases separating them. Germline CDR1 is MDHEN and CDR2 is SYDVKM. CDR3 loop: CASSLGGAAEGYEQYF. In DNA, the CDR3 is TGTGCCAGCAGTTTGGGGGGGGCGGCTGAGGGCTACGAGCAGTACTTC.

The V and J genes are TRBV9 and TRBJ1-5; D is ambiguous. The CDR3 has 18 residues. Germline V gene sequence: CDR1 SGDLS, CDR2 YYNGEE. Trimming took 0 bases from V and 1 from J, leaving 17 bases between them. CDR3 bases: TGTGCCAGCAGCGTAGTATGGAGGGAAGAGCCCAGCAATCAGCCCCAGCATTTT. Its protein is CASSVVWREEPSNQPQHF.

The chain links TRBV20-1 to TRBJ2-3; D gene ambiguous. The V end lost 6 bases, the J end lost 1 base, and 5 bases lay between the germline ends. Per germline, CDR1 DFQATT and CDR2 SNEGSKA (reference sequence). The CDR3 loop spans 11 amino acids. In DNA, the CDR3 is TGCAGTGCCATACGCACAGATACGCAGTATTTT. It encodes CSAIRTDTQYF.

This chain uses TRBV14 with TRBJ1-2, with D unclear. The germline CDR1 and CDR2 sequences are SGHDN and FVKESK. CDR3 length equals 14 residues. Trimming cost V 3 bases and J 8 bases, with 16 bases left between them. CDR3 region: CASSQVSSLGGYTF. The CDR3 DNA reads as TGTGCCAGCAGCCAGGTTTCGAGTTTGGGCGGCTACACCTTC. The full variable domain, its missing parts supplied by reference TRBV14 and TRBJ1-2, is EAGVTQFPSHSVIEKGQTVTLRCDPISGHDNLYWYRRVMGKEIKFLLHFVKESKQDESGMPNNRFLAERTGGTYSTLKVQPAELEDSGVYFCASSQVSSLGGYTFGSGTRLTVV.

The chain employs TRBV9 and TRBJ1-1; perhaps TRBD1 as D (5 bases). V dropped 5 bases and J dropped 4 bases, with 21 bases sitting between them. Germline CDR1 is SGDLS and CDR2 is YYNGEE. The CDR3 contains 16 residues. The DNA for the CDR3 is TGTGCCAGCAGAATTTCCCTCTGTGGGGGGGGCACTGAAGCTTTCTTT. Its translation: CASRISLCGGGTEAFF.

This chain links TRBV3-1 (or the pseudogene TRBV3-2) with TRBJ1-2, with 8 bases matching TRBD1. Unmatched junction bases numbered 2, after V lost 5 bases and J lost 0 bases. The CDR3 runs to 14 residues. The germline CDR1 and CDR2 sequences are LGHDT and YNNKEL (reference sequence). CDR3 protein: CASSGQGSNYGYTF. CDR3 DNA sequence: TGTGCCAGCAGCGGACAGGGCTCTAACTATGGCTACACCTTC.

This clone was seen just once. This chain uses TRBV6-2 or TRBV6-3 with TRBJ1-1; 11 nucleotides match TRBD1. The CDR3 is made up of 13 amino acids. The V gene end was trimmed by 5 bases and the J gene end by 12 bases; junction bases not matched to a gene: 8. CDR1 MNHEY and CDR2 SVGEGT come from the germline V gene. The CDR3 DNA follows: TGTGCCAGCAGTCCCCCCGGGACAGGGGGTCCTTTCTTT. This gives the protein CASSPPGTGGPFF.

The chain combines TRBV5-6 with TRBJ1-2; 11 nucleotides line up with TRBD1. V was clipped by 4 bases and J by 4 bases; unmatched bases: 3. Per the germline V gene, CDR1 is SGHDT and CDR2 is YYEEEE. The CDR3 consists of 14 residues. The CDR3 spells CASSLGTGGYGYTF. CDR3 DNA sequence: TGTGCCAGCAGCCTTGGGACAGGGGGCTATGGCTACACCTTC.

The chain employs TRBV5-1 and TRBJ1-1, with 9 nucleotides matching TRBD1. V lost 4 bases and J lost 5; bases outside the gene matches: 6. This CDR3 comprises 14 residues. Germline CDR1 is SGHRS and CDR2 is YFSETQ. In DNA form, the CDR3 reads TGCGCCAGCAGCCCCTACAGGGGGCAGACTGAAGCTTTCTTT. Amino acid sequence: CASSPYRGQTEAFF.

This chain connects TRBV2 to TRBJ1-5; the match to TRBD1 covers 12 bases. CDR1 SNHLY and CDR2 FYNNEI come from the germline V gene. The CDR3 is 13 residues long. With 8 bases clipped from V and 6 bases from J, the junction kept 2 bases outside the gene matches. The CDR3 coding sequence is TGTGCCAGCCGGGACAGGGGGCCTCAGCCCCAGCATTTT. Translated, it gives CASRDRGPQPQHF.

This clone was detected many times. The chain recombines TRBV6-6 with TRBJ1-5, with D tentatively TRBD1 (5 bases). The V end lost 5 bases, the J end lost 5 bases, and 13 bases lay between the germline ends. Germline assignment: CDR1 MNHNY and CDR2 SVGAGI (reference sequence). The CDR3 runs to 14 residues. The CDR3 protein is CASSRSGRDQPQHF. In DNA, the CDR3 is TGTGCCAGCAGTCGTTCAGGGAGGGATCAGCCCCAGCATTTT.

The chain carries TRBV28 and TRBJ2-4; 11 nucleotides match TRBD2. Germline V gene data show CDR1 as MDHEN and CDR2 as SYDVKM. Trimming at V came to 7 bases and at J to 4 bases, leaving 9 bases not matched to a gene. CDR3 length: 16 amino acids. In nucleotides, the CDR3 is TGTGCCAGCAATTTTAGCGGGAGGGGATCTAAAAACATTCAGTACTTC. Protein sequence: CASNFSGRGSKNIQYF.